This TCR beta chain was identified in a study of CD8 T cells in Susac syndrome. The authors reverse transcribed roughly 0.5 to 1 ug RNA with random hexamers. MiXCR was run by TCRdb on the immunoSEQ multiplex PCR reads, yielding one entry per CDR3 protein. In the table there are about 49,000 distinct CDR3 sequences, over 85% of which are singletons. J gave up 4 bases and V 4 bases, and 6 bases lay outside the gene matches. The CDR3 spans 14 residues. Germline CDR1 is SQVTM and CDR2 is ANQGSEA. The V call is TRBV29-1, the J call TRBJ2-1, with 8 bases identical to TRBD1. The origin of this receptor is a human donor in good health. The sequenced sample was CD8+ T cells from PBMCs. The CDR3 DNA reads as TGCAGCGTTGTTACAGGGGGTTCGTACAATGAGCAGTTCTTC. Protein sequence: CSVVTGGSYNEQFF.